The 6 T cell receptor beta chains given below trace back to one sample, sequenced in a study of cytomegalovirus exposure and HLA in healthy donors. PCR involved 60 Vbeta and 13 Jbeta primers. Here immunoSEQ multiplex PCR was the method, and the copy in TCRdb shows in-frame clones only, minus some. This repertoire shows 35,000 to 45,000 clones, around half found once; its top ten account for roughly an eighth. Sample: PBMCs. The receptors stem from a human donor in good health.

This clone was picked up a small number of times. The rearrangement links TRBV5-8 to TRBJ1-1; unclear D gene. Germline V gene sequence: CDR1 SGHTS, CDR2 YDEGEE. Trimming left V 4 bases short and J 1 base short, with 8 bases between. The CDR3 extends over 13 amino acids. In DNA, the CDR3 is TGTGCCAGCAGCGCCCACAGGAACACTGAAGCTTTCTTT. Translating gives CASSAHRNTEAFF.

The J gene is TRBJ1-2, the V gene TRBV7-2, with 10 bases identical to TRBD1. CDR1 is SGHTA and CDR2 is FQGNSA in the germline V gene. The CDR3 is 16 amino acids. Losses at the gene ends were 7 bases for V and 3 bases for J; bases not matched to a gene: 11. The CDR3: CASILTGQGDDYGYTF. The CDR3 DNA follows: TGTGCCAGCATCCTCACAGGACAGGGGGACGACTATGGCTACACCTTC.

This sequence joins TRBV9 and TRBJ1-1, with a possible D match to TRBD1 (6 bases). Trimming cost V 3 bases and J 8 bases, with 17 bases left between them. CDR1 SGDLS and CDR2 YYNGEE come from the germline V gene. This CDR3 spans 14 amino acids. CDR3 in amino acids: CASSERGGKGEAFF. The CDR3 DNA follows: TGTGCCAGCAGCGAAAGGGGGGGGAAGGGAGAAGCTTTCTTT.

J is TRBJ2-3 and V is TRBV7-2, with 7 bases identical to TRBD2. Germline V gene lookup returns CDR1 SGHTA and CDR2 FQGNSA. V dropped 2 bases and J dropped 2; count of bases not matched to a gene: 4. This CDR3 spans 15 amino acids. The CDR3 bases are TGTGCCAGCAGCTTAAACGGGGGGACCACAGATACGCAGTATTTT. This encodes CASSLNGGTTDTQYF. The full variable domain, its missing parts supplied by reference TRBV7-2 and TRBJ2-3, is GAGVSQSPSNKVTEKGKDVELRCDPISGHTALYWYRQSLGQGLEFLIYFQGNSAPDKSGLPSDRFSAERTGGSVSTLTIQRTQQEDSAVYLCASSLNGGTTDTQYFGPGTRLTVL.

CDR3 sequence (DNA): TGCGCCAGCAGCCGGGATTTGGGGGGGGGTCGACAAGAGACCCAGTACTTC. Amino acids: CASSRDLGGGRQETQYF. The chain joins TRBV4-3 to TRBJ2-5, with TRBD2 matching 7 bases. Germline V gene lookup returns CDR1 LGHNA and CDR2 YSLEER. The CDR3 has 17 amino acids. V lost 4 bases, J lost 2 bases, and 13 bases stayed unmatched.

The chain carries TRBV2 and TRBJ1-1; tentatively, D is TRBD1 (6 bases). Between the trimmed V and J ends, which lost 10 bases and 1 base, there was a span of 13 bases. The CDR3 covers 13 residues. The germline CDR1 and CDR2 sequences are SNHLY and FYNNEI. The CDR3 region has the DNA TGTGCCAATACTGACAGGACGAACACTGAAGCTTTCTTT. Amino acid sequence: CANTDRTNTEAFF.